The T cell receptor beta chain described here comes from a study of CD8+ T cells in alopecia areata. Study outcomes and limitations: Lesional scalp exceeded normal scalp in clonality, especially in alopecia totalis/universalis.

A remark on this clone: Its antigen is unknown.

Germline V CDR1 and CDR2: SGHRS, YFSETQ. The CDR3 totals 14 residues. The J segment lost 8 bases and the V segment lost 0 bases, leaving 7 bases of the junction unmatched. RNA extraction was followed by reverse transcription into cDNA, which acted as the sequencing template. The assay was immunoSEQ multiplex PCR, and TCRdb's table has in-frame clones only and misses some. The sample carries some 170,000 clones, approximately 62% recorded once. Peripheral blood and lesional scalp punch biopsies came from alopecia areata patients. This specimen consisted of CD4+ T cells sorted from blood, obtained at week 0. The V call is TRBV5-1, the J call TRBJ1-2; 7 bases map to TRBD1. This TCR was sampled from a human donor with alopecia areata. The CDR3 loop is CASSLGHDREGYTF. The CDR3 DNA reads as TGCGCCAGCAGCTTGGGGCACGACAGGGAGGGCTACACCTTC.